The present T cell receptor (beta chain) was sequenced within a study of identical twins. General study results and limits: With abundant cord blood beta clonotypes, insertions were fewer; memory repertoires showed no such pattern. Out-of-frame alpha sequences shared between twins exhibited an excess of low generation probability. Twin sharing of out-of-frame TCR alpha was underestimated by models in monozygotic pairs.

Template switching added a universal primer site; cDNA carried unique molecular identifiers. TCRdb itself ran the 5' RACE reads through MiXCR, one entry per CDR3 protein. The sample has 450,000 or so distinct CDR3 sequences; approximately 15% are singletons. In the case of this clonotype: What it recognizes is unknown.

CDR1 and CDR2 from the germline V gene are MNHEY and SMNVEV (reference sequence). Deletions cut 4 bases from V and 6 bases from J, with 13 bases between. The CDR3 covers 13 residues. In addition, the sample was reused for a study of yellow fever vaccine responses in identical twins.

The chain couples TRBV27 to TRBJ2-7; D possibly matches TRBD1 or TRBD2 (6 bases each). This TCR was sampled from a woman younger than 35 in good health. Sequenced sample: CD4+ T cells sorted from blood. This chain's CDR3 is CASSWGAQGEQYF. The CDR3 bases are TGTGCCAGCAGTTGGGGGGCCCAGGGCGAGCAGTACTTC.